The 24 T cell receptor beta chains presented below share a single source sample, sequenced in a study of shared clonotypes between healthy human individuals. Selected positively for CCR7 and CD45RO-negative, naive CD8 cells excluded terminally differentiated effector memory CD45RA+ cells. The repertoire was sequenced with immunoSEQ multiplex PCR; TCRdb's copy has only in-frame clones and lacks some. The sample consists of some 600,000 clones, roughly 96% of them appearing once. The sample comprised naive CD8+ T cells sorted from blood. The receptors stem from a woman in her 30s in good health.

The sample holds one count of this clone. The chain recombines TRBV28 with TRBJ2-1; 13 bases line up with TRBD2. This CDR3 is built from 16 residues. V trimming: 5 bases; J trimming: 7 bases; junction bases outside the gene matches: 8. Germline CDR1 reads MDHEN; CDR2 reads SYDVKM. The CDR3 nucleotides are TGTGCCAGCAGTGTCCCACTAGCGGGAGGGCCTAATGAGCAGTTCTTC. This translates into CASSVPLAGGPNEQFF.

The chain links TRBV28 to TRBJ1-1, with D uncertain. V was clipped by 6 bases and J by 0 bases, with 17 bases between them. CDR1 and CDR2 (germline): MDHEN, SYDVKM. CDR3 length: 16 residues. CDR3 sequence: CASSPSTGPMNTEAFF. The CDR3, as DNA: TGTGCCAGCAGCCCCTCCACTGGGCCGATGAACACTGAAGCTTTCTTT.

V is TRBV28 and J is TRBJ1-1; D gene unclear. CDR1 and CDR2 from the germline V gene are MDHEN and SYDVKM. The CDR3 has 14 residues. The V end lost 2 bases, the J end lost 3 bases, and 10 bases lay between the germline ends. As DNA, the CDR3 is TGTGCCAGCAGTTTAGAGGGCGGATACACTGAAGCTTTCTTT. Translated, it gives CASSLEGGYTEAFF.

This CDR3 is CASSLPGTGGLLLSEQYF. For the CDR3, the DNA is TGTGCCAGCAGCCTCCCCGGGACAGGGGGTCTCCTCCTAAGCGAGCAGTACTTC. The rearrangement uses TRBV7-9 and TRBJ2-7, with 11 bases matching TRBD1. The V gene end was trimmed by 5 bases and the J gene end by 6 bases; junction bases not matched to a gene: 18. CDR1 is SEHNR, CDR2 FQNEAQ, per germline (reference sequence). This CDR3 has 18 residues.

Details on this clone: One end of the junction is discordant with germline, which a read error may explain. The CDR3 DNA reads as TGTGCCAGCAGTCCCCGGGACAGACCTTCCTCCGAGCAGTACTTC. Amino acid sequence: CASSPRDRPSSEQYF. The J gene is TRBJ2-7, the V gene TRBV2; 7 bases agree with TRBD1. Germline-derived CDR1 and CDR2 are SNHLY and FYNNEI. The CDR3 consists of 15 residues.

As to this clone: Other DNA sequences within the sample encode an identical CDR3. This rearrangement joins TRBV9 to TRBJ2-3, with 7 bases fitting TRBD1. J gave up 0 bases and V 0 bases, and 1 base lay outside the gene matches. Germline values: CDR1 SGDLS, CDR2 YYNGEE. This CDR3 is built from 15 residues. CDR3 DNA sequence: TGTGCCAGCAGCGTAGGGACAGGAAGCACAGATACGCAGTATTTT. Its translation is CASSVGTGSTDTQYF.

The CDR3 is CASRWTGGTGELFF. The DNA of the CDR3 is TGTGCCAGCAGATGGACAGGGGGCACCGGGGAGCTGTTTTTT. V is TRBV27 and J is TRBJ2-2, with 10 bases fitting TRBD1. Germline values: CDR1 MNHEY, CDR2 SMNVEV (reference sequence). The CDR3 has 14 amino acids. V trimming: 6 bases; J trimming: 4 bases; junction bases outside the gene matches: 2.

This chain connects TRBV27 to TRBJ1-1; weak D call: TRBD1 (5 bases). From germline, CDR1 is MNHEY and CDR2 SMNVEV (reference sequence). The V and J ends lost 5 bases and 0 bases respectively, with 10 bases between them. This CDR3 is 14 amino acids long. The CDR3 sequence: CASSPGTVNTEAFF. The CDR3 DNA is TGTGCCAGCAGTCCCGGGACGGTGAACACTGAAGCTTTCTTT.

This rearrangement joins TRBV4-1 to TRBJ1-2; tentative D call: TRBD1 (5 bases). Trimming cost V 6 bases and J 3 bases, with 14 bases left between them. Per the germline V gene, CDR1 is MGHRA and CDR2 is YSYEKL. The CDR3 is 14 residues long. CDR3 coding DNA: TGCGCCAGCAGTGACCCTTCAGGGTACTATGGCTACACCTTC. Residues: CASSDPSGYYGYTF.

As for this clone: Other DNA variants within this sample encode the same CDR3. This sequence joins TRBV27 and TRBJ2-1, with 7 bases aligning to TRBD2. The germline gives CDR1 MNHEY, CDR2 SMNVEV (reference sequence). The V and J ends lost 4 bases and 2 bases, in that order; junction bases with no gene match: 2. The CDR3 spans 14 residues. CDR3 DNA sequence: TGTGCCAGCAGTTCGGGAGGACCCTACAATGAGCAGTTCTTC. Translating gives CASSSGGPYNEQFF.

In its sample, this clone was seen once. The chain uses TRBV27 and TRBJ2-1; D is perhaps TRBD2 (5 bases). Germline V gene sequence: CDR1 MNHEY, CDR2 SMNVEV (reference sequence). V was cut by 7 bases and J by 0 bases, with 7 bases left in between. The CDR3 has 13 amino acids. The CDR3, as DNA: TGTGCCAGCAAAGCGGCCTCCTACAATGAGCAGTTCTTC. This codes for CASKAASYNEQFF.

The rearrangement links TRBV27 to TRBJ2-3, with D perhaps TRBD2 (5 bases). V was trimmed by 2 bases and J by 5 bases, leaving 14 bases between them. Germline lookup yields CDR1 MNHEY and CDR2 SMNVEV (reference sequence). The CDR3 covers 15 residues. The CDR3 DNA reads TGTGCCAGCAGTTTAGTTTCAGCGGCTGGAGATACGCAGTATTTT. The encoded protein is CASSLVSAAGDTQYF.

This chain links TRBV5-8 with TRBJ1-4; TRBD1 aligns across 7 bases. This CDR3 is built from 15 residues. The V and J ends lost 5 bases and 0 bases, in that order; junction bases with no gene match: 4. Germline V CDR1 and CDR2: SGHTS, YDEGEE. CDR3 in amino acids: CASSIGTATNEKLFF. The DNA for the CDR3 is TGTGCCAGCAGTATTGGGACAGCAACTAATGAAAAACTGTTTTTT.

The V gene is TRBV10-1, the J gene TRBJ2-5; D not resolved. V lost 2 bases to trimming and J lost 0 bases, with 4 bases between them. There are 13 residues in the CDR3. Germline-derived CDR1 and CDR2 are WNHNN and SYGVQD (reference sequence). CDR3 residues: CASSEANQETQYF. The CDR3 DNA follows: TGCGCCAGCAGTGAGGCCAACCAAGAGACCCAGTACTTC.

The chain joins TRBV2 to TRBJ2-1; D call uncertain. The germline gives CDR1 SNHLY, CDR2 FYNNEI. The CDR3 extends over 15 amino acids. Between the trimmed V and J ends, which lost 0 bases and 7 bases, there was a span of 13 bases. The CDR3 loop reads CASSEARAQGNEQFF. CDR3 sequence (DNA): TGTGCCAGCAGTGAAGCACGAGCTCAAGGGAATGAGCAGTTCTTC.

The chain carries TRBV19 and TRBJ1-3; 10 positions agree with TRBD1. The germline CDR1 and CDR2 sequences are LNHDA and SQIVND (reference sequence). The trim removed 9 bases at V and 8 bases at J, leaving 4 bases unmatched. This CDR3 is 12 amino acids long. This CDR3 reads CASRTGGDTIYF. The DNA of the CDR3 is TGTGCCAGCCGGACAGGGGGGGACACCATATATTTT.

The genes are TRBV6-5 and TRBJ2-1; 8 nucleotides agree with TRBD1. The CDR3 length is 16 residues. CDR1 is MNHEY, CDR2 SVGAGI, per germline. The V gene end was trimmed by 1 base and the J gene end by 2 bases; junction bases not matched to a gene: 4. CDR3 in DNA: TGTGCCAGCAGTTACTTTAGACAGGGGACCTACAATGAGCAGTTCTTC. Protein product: CASSYFRQGTYNEQFF.

This chain joins TRBV5-8 and TRBJ2-5; D is uncertain. This CDR3 contains 12 residues. Germline CDR1 is SGHTS and CDR2 is YDEGEE. Trimming took off 0 bases at V and 4 bases at J, with 4 bases between the two ends. The CDR3 region is CASSLVGETQYF. DNA of the CDR3: TGTGCCAGCAGCTTGGTGGGAGAGACCCAGTACTTC.

CDR3 region: CASSIYQRVDGYTF. In nucleotides, the CDR3 is TGTGCCAGTAGTATCTACCAAAGGGTGGATGGCTACACCTTC. The chain combines TRBV19 with TRBJ1-2, with D unclear. The V and J ends lost 3 bases and 6 bases respectively, with 14 bases between them. The CDR3 is 14 amino acids. CDR1 and CDR2 (germline): LNHDA, SQIVND (reference sequence).

V gene TRBV11-2 combines with J gene TRBJ2-1; no firm D call. CDR1 SGHAT and CDR2 FQNNGV come from the germline V gene. V lost 0 bases to trimming and J lost 11 bases, with 8 bases between them. This CDR3 spans 12 amino acids. The CDR3 region is CASSLDGLKQFF. In DNA, the CDR3 is TGTGCCAGCAGCTTAGATGGGCTAAAGCAGTTCTTC.

On this clone itself: The sample holds other DNA sequences that translate to the same CDR3. V gene TRBV7-9 combines with J gene TRBJ2-2; weak D call: TRBD2 (6 bases). Germline V lookup: CDR1 SEHNR, CDR2 FQNEAQ (reference sequence). The CDR3 totals 14 residues. V was trimmed by 3 bases and J by 6 bases, leaving 11 bases between them. CDR3 residues: CASSFGGEAGELFF. CDR3 sequence (DNA): TGTGCCAGCAGCTTCGGGGGTGAGGCCGGGGAGCTGTTTTTT.

The table lists this clone with a few counts. J is TRBJ2-2 and V is TRBV19, with D possibly called TRBD1 or TRBD2 (5 bases each). CDR1 is LNHDA and CDR2 is SQIVND in the germline V gene (reference sequence). The CDR3 runs to 16 residues. Deletions cut 3 bases from V and 3 bases from J, with 14 bases between. CDR3 in DNA: TGTGCCAGTAGTATCCCGAGAAGAGGGGACACCGGGGAGCTGTTTTTT. It codes for CASSIPRRGDTGELFF. The full variable domain, rest sourced from reference TRBV19 and TRBJ2-2, is DGGITQSPKYLFRKEGQNVTLSCEQNLNHDAMYWYRQDPGQGLRLIYYSQIVNDFQKGDIAEGYSVSREKKESFPLTVTSAQKNPTAFYLCASSIPRRGDTGELFFGEGSRLTVL.

V usage is TRBV5-1 and J usage is TRBJ2-7; 12 bases agree with TRBD2. V dropped 5 bases and J dropped 2; count of bases not matched to a gene: 5. Germline loops: CDR1 SGHRS, CDR2 YFSETQ. The CDR3 totals 15 residues. The CDR3 loop is CASRGLAGGTYEQYF. The CDR3 DNA reads as TGCGCCAGCAGGGGTCTAGCGGGAGGGACCTACGAGCAGTACTTC.

The genes are TRBV7-9 and TRBJ2-1; possibly TRBD2 for D (5 bases). Germline loops: CDR1 SEHNR, CDR2 FQNEAQ (reference sequence). The ends were cut back, 0 bases at V and 3 bases at J, with 6 bases in the middle. The CDR3 runs 14 residues. The CDR3 sequence: CASSLAGVYNEQFF. The CDR3 DNA reads as TGTGCCAGCAGCTTAGCGGGAGTCTACAATGAGCAGTTCTTC.